The rows below give T cell receptor beta chains drawn from one sample of a study of blood T cells in healthy people across ages. TCRdb fed the 5' RACE reads into MiXCR, producing one record per CDR3 protein. Of approximately 690,000 distinct CDR3 sequences detected, approximately 40% appear once; the ten largest clones hold around 30%. Material: blood. These receptors all come from a man older than 75 in good health. Each CDR3 is given with its conserved first and last residue. A D gene is named only where the DNA matches it firmly. Size is omitted from some rows. Given values are once, few, many or a class for expanded clones.

>NA|TRBV29-1|TRBJ1-2|NA
CSVSGDANYGYTF
TGCAGCGTTTCTGGTGATGCTAACTATGGCTACACCTTC
>TRBD1|TRBV29-1|TRBJ2-7|NA
CSVRAGTGSYEQYF
TGCAGCGTGAGGGCTGGGACAGGATCCTACGAGCAGTACTTC
>NA|TRBV7-2|TRBJ2-1|many
CASSSTRLREQFF
TGTGCCAGCAGCTCAACAAGACTACGGGAGCAGTTCTTC
>TRBD1|TRBV29-1|TRBJ1-2|NA
CSVVGQGVYGGYTF
TGCAGCGTTGTTGGACAGGGTGTATACGGTGGCTACACCTTC
>TRBD2|TRBV20-1|TRBJ2-1|NA
CSPTSGGRNKQFF
TGCAGCCCAACTAGCGGGGGTAGGAATAAGCAGTTCTTC
>TRBD2|TRBV6-1|TRBJ2-7|NA
CASSGGTSGGFNEQYF
TGTGCCAGCAGTGGGGGGACTAGCGGGGGGTTCAATGAGCAGTACTTC
>TRBD2|TRBV5-1|TRBJ2-5|NA
CASSLDTSGGQETQYF
TGCGCCAGCAGCTTGGATACTAGCGGGGGACAAGAGACCCAGTACTTC
>NA|TRBV28|TRBJ2-7|NA
CASSFYADYYEQYF
TGTGCCAGCAGTTTCTACGCCGACTACTACGAGCAGTACTTC
>TRBD1|TRBV20-1|TRBJ2-7|NA
CSARMGQTGYEQYF
TGCAGTGCTAGAATGGGACAGACGGGCTACGAGCAGTACTTC
>NA|TRBV7-2|TRBJ2-5|NA
CASSLGGGGPETQYF
TGTGCCAGCAGCTTAGGGGGCGGGGGCCCAGAGACCCAGTACTTC
>TRBD2|TRBV5-1|TRBJ2-3|few
CASSFRPGGGTDTQYF
TGCGCCAGCAGCTTTCGACCGGGGGGAGGTACAGATACGCAGTATTTT
>NA|TRBV29-1|TRBJ1-1|NA
CSVLRANTEAFF
TGCAGCGTCCTACGGGCCAACACTGAAGCTTTCTTT
>TRBD2|TRBV7-2|TRBJ2-3|once
CASTPWRGGQDTQYF
TGTGCCAGCACGCCGTGGCGGGGGGGCCAAGATACGCAGTATTTT
>NA|TRBV19|TRBJ2-7|NA
CASSPSPALQYF
TGTGCCAGTAGTCCCTCACCCGCACTGCAGTACTTC
>NA|TRBV20-1|TRBJ2-7|NA
CSARETRGPSSYNEQYF
TGCAGTGCTAGAGAAACCAGGGGACCTAGCTCCTACAATGAGCAGTACTTC
>TRBD1|TRBV20-1|TRBJ2-7|few
CSAYRDRDYEQYF
TGCAGTGCTTACCGGGACAGGGATTACGAGCAGTACTTC
>NA|TRBV19|TRBJ2-1|NA
CASSGVGAGEQFF
TGTGCCAGTAGTGGGGTGGGGGCCGGTGAGCAGTTCTTC
>TRBD1|TRBV3-1|TRBJ2-2|NA
CASSRQGSVNTGELFF
TGTGCCAGCAGCCGACAGGGGTCAGTAAACACCGGGGAGCTGTTTTTT
>NA|TRBV27|TRBJ1-1|few
CASSFRYRDTEAFF
TGTGCCAGCAGTTTCCGGTATAGGGACACTGAAGCTTTCTTT
>NA|TRBV30|TRBJ2-4|NA
CAGSSVQGQRGYF
TGTGCCGGGAGTTCGGTACAGGGCCAACGGGGGTACTTC
>TRBD1|TRBV6-5|TRBJ1-2|NA
CASSSRQGARDGYTF
TGTGCCAGCAGCTCTCGACAGGGGGCTAGGGATGGCTACACCTTC
>TRBD2|TRBV12-5|TRBJ2-7|NA
CASGGREGYEQYF
TGTGCTAGTGGTGGCCGGGAGGGGTACGAGCAGTACTTC
>NA|TRBV6-2/TRBV6-3|TRBJ2-1|NA
CASSPLARNEQFF
TGTGCCAGCTCCCCCCTAGCCCGCAATGAGCAGTTCTTC
>TRBD2|TRBV7-8|TRBJ2-7|many
CASSRSGGANYEQYF
TGTGCCAGCAGCCGTAGCGGGGGGGCCAACTACGAGCAGTACTTC
>NA|TRBV7-2|TRBJ2-3|NA
CASSLRPTDTQYF
TGTGCCAGCAGCTTACGACCTACAGATACGCAGTATTTT
>NA|TRBV21-1|TRBJ2-1|few
CASSKVGAGDNEQFF
TGTGCCAGCAGCAAAGTGGGTGCAGGTGACAATGAGCAGTTCTTC
>TRBD2|TRBV20-1|TRBJ2-5|NA
CSAPREVNEETQYF
TGCAGTGCTCCCCGGGAGGTTAACGAAGAGACCCAGTACTTC
>NA|TRBV6-6|TRBJ2-1|NA
CASSYSRNNEQFF
TGTGCCAGCAGTTACTCGAGAAACAATGAGCAGTTCTTC
>TRBD2|TRBV6-2/TRBV6-3|TRBJ2-1|NA
CASRLAGSLNKQFF
TGTGCCAGCAGACTAGCGGGGTCCCTAAATAAGCAGTTCTTC
>NA|TRBV6-1|TRBJ1-5|NA
CASSGYQPQHF
TGTGCCAGCAGTGGTTATCAGCCCCAGCATTTT
>NA|TRBV29-1|TRBJ2-2|NA
CSVDKQGTGELFF
TGCAGCGTTGATAAACAGGGCACCGGGGAGCTGTTTTTT
>NA|TRBV29-1|TRBJ2-1|many
CSVEDLHREGRNEQFF
TGCAGCGTTGAAGATCTTCACAGGGAAGGACGCAATGAGCAGTTCTTC
>NA|TRBV5-6|TRBJ1-4|NA
CASSSRTLGRSNEKLFF
TGTGCCAGCAGCTCCCGAACCCTAGGGAGATCTAATGAAAAACTGTTTTTT
>NA|TRBV6-5|TRBJ2-7|few
CASSYRTEYEQYF
TGTGCCAGCAGTTACCGAACAGAGTACGAGCAGTACTTC
>NA|TRBV5-1|TRBJ1-3|NA
CASSTGFGNTIYF
TGCGCCAGCAGCACAGGGTTTGGAAACACCATATATTTT
>NA|TRBV7-2|TRBJ2-3|NA
CASSPRGDLTDTQYF
TGTGCCAGCAGCCCAAGGGGGGACCTCACAGATACGCAGTATTTT
>NA|TRBV6-1|TRBJ1-5|NA
CASSETGRDQPQHF
TGTGCCAGCAGTGAAACCGGGAGAGATCAGCCCCAGCATTTT
>NA|TRBV7-2|TRBJ2-6|few
CASSLERVSGANVLTF
TGTGCCAGCAGCTTAGAAAGGGTCTCTGGGGCCAACGTCCTGACTTTC
>NA|TRBV3-1|TRBJ2-1|few
CASSQFQMSYNGEQFF
NA
>TRBD2|TRBV11-3|TRBJ2-4|NA
CASSLGLASDEQYF
TGTGCCAGCAGCTTAGGACTAGCTAGCGATGAGCAGTACTTC
>TRBD1|TRBV20-1|TRBJ1-1|NA
CSARSSPGQGLPHEAFF
TGCAGTGCTAGATCCTCCCCGGGACAGGGCCTTCCCCATGAAGCTTTCTTT
>TRBD1|TRBV28|TRBJ1-2|NA
CASSLGTGAGYTF
TGTGCCAGCAGCCTAGGGACAGGGGCTGGCTACACCTTC
>TRBD2|TRBV7-2|TRBJ2-7|NA
CASSLELAGAIQFYEQYF
TGTGCCAGCAGCTTAGAACTAGCGGGGGCCATACAGTTCTACGAGCAGTACTTC
>TRBD1|TRBV20-1|TRBJ2-1|NA
CSALGQGINERFF
TGCAGTGCGCTGGGACAGGGCATCAATGAGCGGTTCTTC
>NA|TRBV30|TRBJ1-2|few
CAWSVSTTYGYTF
TGTGCCTGGAGTGTTTCGACGACCTATGGCTACACCTTC
>TRBD1|TRBV6-6|TRBJ1-1|NA
CASSWNRGSFSAEAFF
TGTGCCAGCAGTTGGAACAGGGGGTCGTTCAGCGCTGAAGCTTTCTTT
>NA|TRBV25-1|TRBJ1-2|NA
CASSEEGSANYGYTF
TGTGCCAGCAGTGAGGAGGGGTCAGCTAACTATGGCTACACCTTC
>NA|TRBV7-9|TRBJ2-1|NA
CASSFDNTEQFF
TGTGCCAGCAGCTTTGACAATACTGAGCAGTTCTTC
>NA|TRBV6-2/TRBV6-3|TRBJ2-7|NA
CASGRYSSYEQYF
TGTGCCAGCGGACGCTATAGCTCCTACGAGCAGTACTTC
>NA|TRBV29-1|TRBJ2-5|many
CSVELAETQYF
TGCAGCGTTGAATTAGCCGAGACCCAGTACTTC
>TRBD1|TRBV5-1|TRBJ2-1|few
CASSLDRAISYNEQFF
TGCGCCAGCAGCCTGGACAGGGCGATTTCCTACAATGAGCAGTTCTTC
>NA|TRBV5-1|TRBJ1-2|few
CASSADTYYGYTF
TGCGCCAGCAGCGCGGACACCTACTATGGCTACACCTTC
>TRBD2|TRBV5-1|TRBJ2-3|NA
CASSPSGRTDTQYF
TGCGCCAGCAGCCCTAGCGGGAGAACAGATACGCAGTATTTT